This TCR beta chain was captured in a study of T cell clonotyping in hematopoietic cell transplantation. Described time point: recipient sample about 28 days before transplant, after cytoreduction. The method was immunoSEQ multiplex PCR; TCRdb's version includes in-frame clones alone and lacks a portion of them. The top ten clones hold 5.3% of a sample with tens of thousands of clones, roughly 80% of them seen once. Findings and limits, study-wide: After transplant, recipient diversity fell while pathologically expanded clonotypes grew through day 180. Graft donor and pretransplant recipient Inverse Simpson Index values predicted broader posttransplant TCR diversity. No sorting was done, leaving CD4 and CD8 contributions mixed. At the given depth, recipient repertoires were over 95% de novo clonotypes.

Of note for this clone: The antigen remains undetermined.

The clonotype originates from a man in his sixties with myelodysplastic syndrome. Some clones in this sample may be carry-over from other donors' samples. Sequencing was performed on peripheral blood mononuclear cells, taken before stem cell transplant.

DNA of the CDR3: TGTGCCAGCAGTTACCCGGGCCAACTCGGGGAAAAACTGTTTTTT. Its translation: CASSYPGQLGEKLFF. V usage is TRBV6-6 and J usage is TRBJ1-4; D gene ambiguous. Germline CDR1 reads MNHNY; CDR2 reads SVGAGI (reference sequence). The V and J ends lost 2 bases and 8 bases respectively, with 15 bases between them. The CDR3 spans 15 residues.